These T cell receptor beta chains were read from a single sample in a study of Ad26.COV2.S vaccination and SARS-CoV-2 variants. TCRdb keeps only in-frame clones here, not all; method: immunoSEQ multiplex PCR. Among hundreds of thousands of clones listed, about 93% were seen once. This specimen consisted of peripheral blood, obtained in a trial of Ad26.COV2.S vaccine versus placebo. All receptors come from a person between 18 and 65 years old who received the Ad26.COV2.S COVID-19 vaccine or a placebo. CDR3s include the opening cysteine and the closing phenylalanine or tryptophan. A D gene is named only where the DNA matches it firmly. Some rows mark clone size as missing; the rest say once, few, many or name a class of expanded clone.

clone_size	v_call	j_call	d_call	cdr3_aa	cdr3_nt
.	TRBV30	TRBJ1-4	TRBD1	CAWSPHQGGTEKLFF	TGTGCCTGGAGTCCACATCAGGGGGGGACTGAAAAACTGTTTTTT
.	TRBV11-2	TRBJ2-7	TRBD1	CASSTSQGINPYEQYF	TGTGCCAGCAGCACCTCACAGGGGATAAACCCCTACGAGCAGTACTTC
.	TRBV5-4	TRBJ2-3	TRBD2	CASSFPASGRLAGTDTQYF	TGTGCCAGCAGCTTTCCGGCTAGCGGGAGATTGGCGGGCACAGATACGCAGTATTTT
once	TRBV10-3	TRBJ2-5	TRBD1	CAISDGDREGHNQETQYF	TGTGCCATCAGTGACGGGGACAGGGAGGGACACAACCAAGAGACCCAGTACTTC
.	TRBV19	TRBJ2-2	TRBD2	CASSNRKTSGRAGELFF	TGTGCCAGTAGTAACCGAAAAACTAGCGGGAGGGCCGGGGAGCTGTTTTTT
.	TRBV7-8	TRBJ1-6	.	CASSLGQGGNSPLHF	TGTGCCAGCAGTCTAGGGCAGGGCGGCAATTCACCCCTCCACTTT
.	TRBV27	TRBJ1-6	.	CASSSYGSYNSPLHF	TGTGCCAGCAGTTCTTACGGCTCCTATAATTCACCCCTCCACTTT
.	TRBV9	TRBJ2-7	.	CASSPDYEQYF	TGTGCCAGCAGCCCCGACTACGAGCAGTACTTC
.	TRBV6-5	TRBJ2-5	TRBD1	CASSRQGDQETQYF	TGTGCCAGCAGTCGACAGGGAGACCAAGAGACCCAGTACTTC
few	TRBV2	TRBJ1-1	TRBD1	CASRETGGTEAFF	TGTGCCAGCAGGGAAACAGGGGGCACTGAAGCTTTCTTT
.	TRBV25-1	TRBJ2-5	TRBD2	CASSPGLAIETQYF	TGTGCCAGCAGCCCGGGACTAGCTATCGAGACCCAGTACTTC
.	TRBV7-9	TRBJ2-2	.	CASPDNFGELFF	TGTGCCAGCCCAGACAATTTCGGGGAGCTGTTTTTT
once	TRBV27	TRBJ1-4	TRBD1	CASRVQGAEEKLFF	TGTGCCAGCAGAGTACAGGGGGCGGAGGAAAAACTGTTTTTT
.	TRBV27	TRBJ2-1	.	CASSFGGRNNEQFF	TGTGCCAGCAGTTTTGGCGGGCGTAACAATGAGCAGTTCTTC